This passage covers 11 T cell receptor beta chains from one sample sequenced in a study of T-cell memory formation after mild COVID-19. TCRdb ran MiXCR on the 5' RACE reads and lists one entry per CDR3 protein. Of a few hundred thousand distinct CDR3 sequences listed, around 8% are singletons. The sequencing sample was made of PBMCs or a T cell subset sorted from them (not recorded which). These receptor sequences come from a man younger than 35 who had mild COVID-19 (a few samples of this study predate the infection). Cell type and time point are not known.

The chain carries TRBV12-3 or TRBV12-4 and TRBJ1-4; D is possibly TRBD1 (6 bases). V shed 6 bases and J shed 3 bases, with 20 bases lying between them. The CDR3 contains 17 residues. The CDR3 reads CASSRYLTRGSNEKLFF. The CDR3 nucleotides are TGTGCCAGCAGCCGCTATCTAACGAGGGGGTCTAATGAAAAACTGTTTTTT.

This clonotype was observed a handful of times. Written as DNA, the CDR3 is TGCGCCAGCAGCCAAGATTTACGAGGCAATGAGCAGTTCTTC. This gives the protein CASSQDLRGNEQFF. The rearrangement links TRBV4-3 to TRBJ2-1, with D hard to call. V shed 0 bases and J shed 6 bases, with 9 bases lying between them. The CDR3 totals 14 residues. From germline, CDR1 is LGHNA and CDR2 YSLEER.

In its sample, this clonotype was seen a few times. CDR3 DNA sequence: TGCGCCAGCAGCCCCGTACCGGGGGGCCTCGAGCAGTACTTC. Residues: CASSPVPGGLEQYF. The V call is TRBV5-1, the J call TRBJ2-7; a possible D gene is TRBD2 (7 bases). V was cut by 4 bases and J by 6 bases, with 17 bases left in between. Looked up from germline, CDR1 is SGHRS and CDR2 is YFSETQ. CDR3 length: 14 amino acids.

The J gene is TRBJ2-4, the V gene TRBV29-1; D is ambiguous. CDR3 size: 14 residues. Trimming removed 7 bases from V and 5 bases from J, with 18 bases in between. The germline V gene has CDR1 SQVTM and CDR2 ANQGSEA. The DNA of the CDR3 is TGCAGCGCTGGGAACACAAGATCGGAAAACATTCAGTACTTC. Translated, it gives CSAGNTRSENIQYF.

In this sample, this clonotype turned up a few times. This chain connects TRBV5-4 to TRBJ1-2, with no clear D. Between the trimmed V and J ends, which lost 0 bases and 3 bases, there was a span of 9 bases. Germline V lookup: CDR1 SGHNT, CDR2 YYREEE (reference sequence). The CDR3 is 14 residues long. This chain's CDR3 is CASSLDTVHYGYTF. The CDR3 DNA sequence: TGTGCCAGCAGCTTGGATACAGTCCACTATGGCTACACCTTC. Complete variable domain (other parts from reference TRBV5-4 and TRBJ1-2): ETGVTQSPTHLIKTRGQQVTLRCSSQSGHNTVSWYQQALGQGPQFIFQYYREEENGRGNFPPRFSGLQFPNYSSELNVNALELDDSALYLCASSLDTVHYGYTFGSGTRLTVV.

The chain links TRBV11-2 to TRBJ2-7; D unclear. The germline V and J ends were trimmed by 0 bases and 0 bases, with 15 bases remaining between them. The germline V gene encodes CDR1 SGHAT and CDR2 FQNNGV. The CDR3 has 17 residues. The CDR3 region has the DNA TGTGCCAGCAGCTTAGACGTTTATGGACCCAGCTCCTACGAGCAGTACGTC. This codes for CASSLDVYGPSSYEQYV.

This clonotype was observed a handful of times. In DNA, the CDR3 is TGTGCCAGCAGTTTGGGTTGGGGGGGCACAGATACGCAGTATTTT. This encodes CASSLGWGGTDTQYF. The chain uses TRBV27 and TRBJ2-3, with a possible D match to TRBD2 (6 bases). Between the trimmed V and J ends, which lost 3 bases and 1 base, there was a span of 11 bases. Looked up from germline, CDR1 is MNHEY and CDR2 is SMNVEV (reference sequence). This CDR3 is built from 15 residues.

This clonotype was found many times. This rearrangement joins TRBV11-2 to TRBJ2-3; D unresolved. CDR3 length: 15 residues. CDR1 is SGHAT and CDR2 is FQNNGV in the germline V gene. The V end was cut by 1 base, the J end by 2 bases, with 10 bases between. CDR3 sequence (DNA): TGTGCCAGCAGCTTAGCCCTGGGCAACACAGATACGCAGTATTTT. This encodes CASSLALGNTDTQYF.

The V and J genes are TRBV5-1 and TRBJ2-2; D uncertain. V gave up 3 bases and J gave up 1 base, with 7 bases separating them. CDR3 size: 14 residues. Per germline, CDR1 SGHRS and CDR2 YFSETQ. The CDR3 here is CASSYRMNTGELFF. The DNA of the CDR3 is TGCGCCAGCAGCTACCGGATGAACACCGGGGAGCTGTTTTTT. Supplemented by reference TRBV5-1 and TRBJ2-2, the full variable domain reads KAGVTQTPRYLIKTRGQQVTLSCSPISGHRSVSWYQQTPGQGLQFLFEYFSETQRNKGNFPGRFSGRQFSNSRSEMNVSTLELGDSALYLCASSYRMNTGELFFGEGSRLTVL.

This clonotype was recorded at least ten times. The CDR3 loop is CSASSSNQPQHF. For the CDR3, the DNA is TGCAGTGCTAGTTCCTCTAATCAGCCCCAGCATTTT. The chain joins TRBV20-1 to TRBJ1-5; the D is unclear. CDR1 DFQATT and CDR2 SNEGSKA come from the germline V gene (reference sequence). The CDR3 has 12 residues. Trimming cost V 3 bases and J 4 bases, with 7 bases left between them.

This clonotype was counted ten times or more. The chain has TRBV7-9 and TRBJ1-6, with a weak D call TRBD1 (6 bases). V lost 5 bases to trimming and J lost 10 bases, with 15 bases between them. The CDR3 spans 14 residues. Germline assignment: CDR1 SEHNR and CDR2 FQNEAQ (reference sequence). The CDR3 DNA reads TGTGCCAGCAGCCAGCAGGGGATCAGCTCACCCCTCCACTTT. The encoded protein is CASSQQGISSPLHF.